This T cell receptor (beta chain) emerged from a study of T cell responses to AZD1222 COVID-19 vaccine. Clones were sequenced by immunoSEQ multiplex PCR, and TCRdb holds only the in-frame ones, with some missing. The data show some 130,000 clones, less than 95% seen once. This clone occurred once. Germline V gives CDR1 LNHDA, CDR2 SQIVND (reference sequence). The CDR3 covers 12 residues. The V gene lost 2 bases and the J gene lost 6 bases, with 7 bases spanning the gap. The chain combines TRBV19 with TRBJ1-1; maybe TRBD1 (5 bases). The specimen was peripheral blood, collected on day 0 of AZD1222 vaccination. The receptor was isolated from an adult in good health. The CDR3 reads CASSIRGAEAFF. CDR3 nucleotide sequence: TGTGCCAGTAGTATACGGGGCGCTGAAGCTTTCTTT. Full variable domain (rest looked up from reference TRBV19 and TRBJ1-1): DGGITQSPKYLFRKEGQNVTLSCEQNLNHDAMYWYRQDPGQGLRLIYYSQIVNDFQKGDIAEGYSVSREKKESFPLTVTSAQKNPTAFYLCASSIRGAEAFFGQGTRLTVV.